These T cell receptor beta chains were read from a single sample in a study of shared clonotypes between healthy human individuals. Libraries were prepared by immunoSEQ multiplex PCR; TCRdb keeps only in-frame clonotypes and omits some of them. Of 2.3 million or so clones listed, more than 80% are singletons. Material for sequencing was naive CD4+ T cells from PBMCs. The receptors shown here come from a man in his late teens or twenties in good health. Some clones in this sample may be carry-over from other donors' samples. Both conserved end residues are part of each CDR3. A D gene is named only where the DNA matches it firmly. Size tells how often a clone was seen (once, few, many) or the class of an expanded clone, and some rows leave it out.

>NA|TRBD1|TRBJ1-1|TRBV27
TGTGCCAGCAGTTTATCGACAGGGGGCACTGAAGCTTTCTTT
CASSLSTGGTEAFF
>once|NA|TRBJ2-3|TRBV25-1
TGTGCCAGCAGCGTCACAGATACGCAGTATTTT
CASSVTDTQYF
>NA|NA|TRBJ1-2|TRBV28
TGTGCCAGCAGTACACAGGGTCGGGGCTACACCTTC
CASSTQGRGYTF
>NA|TRBD2|TRBJ2-1|TRBV4-2
TGTGCCAGCAGTCGAGGACTAGCGGGAGGTAGGACCTACAATGAGCAGTTCTTC
CASSRGLAGGRTYNEQFF
>NA|TRBD1|TRBJ2-6|TRBV12-5
TGTGCTAGTGGTTTGGGGTACGGGACAGCCTCTGGGGCCAACGTCCTGACTTTC
CASGLGYGTASGANVLTF
>few|TRBD1|TRBJ1-1|TRBV29-1
TGCAGCGTTGACCGGGGACAGGACCGGGCTTTCTTT
CSVDRGQDRAFF
>NA|NA|TRBJ2-7|TRBV7-2
TGTGCCAGCAGCTTAGCATACGGAGGGGGGCTTAGCGAGCAGTACTTC
CASSLAYGGGLSEQYF
>NA|TRBD2|TRBJ2-7|TRBV2
TGTGCCAGCGCCTTGGCGGGAGGTGCCTACGAGCAGTACTTC
CASALAGGAYEQYF
>NA|NA|TRBJ2-5|TRBV10-3
TGTGCCATCAGTGAAGCGACAATGACAGAGACCCAGTACTTC
CAISEATMTETQYF
>NA|NA|TRBJ2-7|TRBV11-2
TGTGCCAGCAGCGCTATACAGGGTTCCTACGAGCAGTACTTC
CASSAIQGSYEQYF
>NA|NA|TRBJ2-2|TRBV7-9
TGTGCCAGCAGCTTAGGATCTAGCGATGGGGGATCCGGGGAGCTGTTTTTT
CASSLGSSDGGSGELFF
>NA|NA|TRBJ2-7|TRBV12-2
TGTGCAAGTCGCGTTCCTCAGTCCCGGGACACTACTACCTACGAGCAGTACTTC
CASRVPQSRDTTTYEQYF
>NA|NA|TRBJ2-7|TRBV10-1
TGCGCCAGCAGAGTAGCGGAGGGCTACGAGCAGTACTTC
CASRVAEGYEQYF
>NA|NA|TRBJ2-7|TRBV9
TGTGCCAGCAGCCCTGCCGCGGTGTGGAGTTCCTACGAGCAGTACTTC
CASSPAAVWSSYEQYF
>once|NA|TRBJ1-5|TRBV13
TGTGCCAGCAGCCCCAGGGCGGGGCCCCAGCATTTT
CASSPRAGPQHF
>NA|NA|TRBJ2-5|TRBV11-2
TGTGCCAGCAGCTTGGGTCATGGGGAGGAGACCCAGTACTTC
CASSLGHGEETQYF
>NA|NA|TRBJ1-5|TRBV9
TGTGCCAGCAGCGCAAAGGGGGGTAATCAGCCCCAGCATTTT
CASSAKGGNQPQHF
>NA|NA|TRBJ2-7|TRBV9
TGTGCCAGCAGCCCCTCCCGGGCACCCTACGAGCAGTACTTC
CASSPSRAPYEQYF
>NA|NA|TRBJ1-1|TRBV30
TGTGCCCGCTACCCTCGGGCAGGATCTGAACAAACTGAAGCTTTCTTT
CARYPRAGSEQTEAFF
>NA|TRBD1|TRBJ2-3|TRBV11-2
TGTGCCAGCAGCCGGGGACAGGAGCTCACAGATACGCAGTATTTT
CASSRGQELTDTQYF
>NA|TRBD1|TRBJ1-1|TRBV6-6
TGTGCCAGCAGAACAGGGGACACTGAAGCTTTCTTT
CASRTGDTEAFF
>NA|NA|TRBJ2-5|TRBV7-9
TGTGCCAGCAGCTCGTTACCCGTCCAAGAGACCCAGTACTTC
CASSSLPVQETQYF
>NA|TRBD1|TRBJ1-2|TRBV5-4
TGTGCCAGCAGCTTGGCGGGGACAGGGACTGGCTACACCTTC
CASSLAGTGTGYTF
>NA|NA|TRBJ1-5|TRBV30
TGTGCCTGGAGTGTAAAGGCAAATCAGCCCCAGCATTTT
CAWSVKANQPQHF
>NA|NA|TRBJ1-2|TRBV5-6
TGTGCCAGCAGCTCCCTCCGGGAAGGCTACACCTTC
CASSSLREGYTF
>NA|TRBD2|TRBJ2-1|TRBV7-9
TGTGCCAGCAGCCCTCCTCGGGCTAGCGGGATATACGGTGAGCAGTTCTTC
CASSPPRASGIYGEQFF
>NA|TRBD1|TRBJ1-2|TRBV4-1
TGCGCCAGCAGCGCGACGGACAGGGCCATCTATGGCTACACCTTC
CASSATDRAIYGYTF
>once|TRBD1|TRBJ2-5|TRBV7-8
TGTGCCAGCAGCCAAACAGGGGGCATCCAAGAGACCCAGTACTTC
CASSQTGGIQETQYF
>NA|NA|TRBJ1-4|TRBV9
TGTGCCAGCAGCCCCGAAGGGGGGATGAATGAAAAACTGTTTTTT
CASSPEGGMNEKLFF
>NA|TRBD1|TRBJ1-5|TRBV7-8
TGTGCCAGCAGCTTCGGGACAGGAGGTATCAATCAGCCCCAGCATTTT
CASSFGTGGINQPQHF
>once|TRBD2|TRBJ2-1|TRBV7-6
TGTGCCAGCAGCTTAAGTTTGCGGACTAGCGGAAACAATGAGCAGTTCTTC
CASSLSLRTSGNNEQFF
>NA|NA|TRBJ2-6|TRBV30
TGTGCCTGGAGCTGGGGTTTTAGCTCTGGGGCCAACGTCCTGACTTTC
CAWSWGFSSGANVLTF
>NA|NA|TRBJ1-1|TRBV5-4
TGTGCCAGCAGCTTTAGGGGACTCGCTGAAGCTTTCTTT
CASSFRGLAEAFF
>NA|TRBD1|TRBJ1-5|TRBV9
TGTGCCAGCAGCGCGGGGACAGGTGGGGATCAGCCCCAGCATTTT
CASSAGTGGDQPQHF
>once|NA|TRBJ2-4|TRBV30
TGTGCCTGGAGTGCCGGGACGATAGCCAAAAACATTCAGTACTTC
CAWSAGTIAKNIQYF
>NA|NA|TRBJ2-1|TRBV9
TGTGCCAGCAGCGTTCAGGGTAGGGATGAGCAGTTCTTC
CASSVQGRDEQFF
>NA|NA|TRBJ2-7|TRBV15
TGTGCCACCAGCACATCACAGCGCCTATCCTACGAGCAGTACTTC
CATSTSQRLSYEQYF
>once|NA|TRBJ1-3|TRBV28
TGTGCCAGCATAAGTCAGGGGACGGGAAACACCATATATTTT
CASISQGTGNTIYF
>NA|NA|TRBJ2-7|TRBV18
TGTGCCAGCTCACCACCTAGCTCCTACGAGCAGTACTTC
CASSPPSSYEQYF
>once|TRBD1|TRBJ1-2|TRBV5-1
TGCGCCAGCAGCCCCCAGGGGGGGGGTCTTGGCTACACCTTC
CASSPQGGGLGYTF
>NA|NA|TRBJ1-4|TRBV2
TGTGCCAGCACGGGCCAGCGTAATGAAAAACTGTTTTTT
CASTGQRNEKLFF
>NA|NA|TRBJ2-2|TRBV28
TGTGCCAGCAGTTTGGTTGTAACGGCGAACACCGGGGAGCTGTTTTTT
CASSLVVTANTGELFF
>NA|NA|TRBJ2-7|TRBV10-2
TGCGCCAGCAGTGGGCCCCGGAGGAGCGGGCAGACGCAGTCCTACGAGCAGTACTTC
CASSGPRRSGQTQSYEQYF
>NA|NA|TRBJ2-7|TRBV7-3
TGTGCCAGCAGCCCGAGCAGGGATTTTGAGCAGTACTTC
CASSPSRDFEQYF
>NA|NA|TRBJ1-5|TRBV7-8
TGTGCCAGCAGCCCCCAAGGGAGGGGGAGAAGCAATCAGCCCCAGCATTTT
CASSPQGRGRSNQPQHF
>NA|NA|TRBJ1-1|TRBV6-5
TGTGCCAGCAGAGCGGGATTGAACACTGAAGCTTTCTTT
CASRAGLNTEAFF
>NA|NA|TRBJ1-5|TRBV6-5
TGTGCCAGCAGTTACTCAGGTAGGGGCAATCAGCCCCAGCATTTT
CASSYSGRGNQPQHF
>NA|NA|TRBJ1-3|TRBV5-1
TGCGCCAGCAGCCCCTGGGGGACGGGCGGCTCTGGAAACACCATATATTTT
CASSPWGTGGSGNTIYF
>NA|NA|TRBJ1-5|TRBV5-5
TGTGCCAGCAGCTTCGATGTCGGAGCGCCCCAGCATTTT
CASSFDVGAPQHF